The sequence of this T cell receptor (beta chain) was determined in a study of tissue T cells after allogeneic stem cell transplantation. General observations from the study: Across patients, clones rarely overlapped, yet motif clusters were shared tissue-specifically. The patient cohort was small and clinically heterogeneous, with limited sampling depth. Only a limited share of tissue TCRs appeared in blood or spleen.

The germline gives CDR1 SGHSA, CDR2 FRNQAP. The V segment lost 4 bases and the J segment 6 bases; nucleotides outside the gene matches: 5. This CDR3 has 14 residues. As concerns this clone: Its antigen remains unknown. Gene names denote mouse genes. Read sequence stops 1 residue before the CDR3 end, and the germline J gene provides the missing end.

This sample's time point: mouse harvest day 14 after allogeneic transplant. Tail vein injection delivered 10^7 T-cell-depleted bone marrow cells and 10^6 splenic CD5+ T cells. Sequencing of TCRbeta CDR3 at survey depth gave sequences and template counts. Sequencing was performed with immunoSEQ multiplex PCR; in TCRdb, only in-frame clones are kept and a portion is missing. The table shows 1,500 to 2,000 clones, with 48% occurring only once. This chain connects TRBV16 to TRBJ2-5, with 9 bases lining up with TRBD1. The source is a female BALB/c mouse given C57BL/6 T cells with graft-versus-host disease after an allogeneic hematopoietic cell transplant. Sequenced material: gut tissue. The CDR3 loop is CASSSRTGEDTQYF. Incomplete CDR3 DNA: TGTGCAAGCAGCTCACGGACAGGGGAGGACACCCAGTAC.